This T cell receptor (beta chain) was documented in a study of HIV-infected children after antiretroviral therapy interruption. Study-wide background: Weeks 0, 48 and 150 were sampled under continuous treatment.

Regarding this clonotype: Its antigen is unidentified.

Overall study findings and caveats: After treatment interruption started, naive CD4+ CDR3 overlap across time points dropped.

The sample's treatment: PENTA 11 planned treatment interruption arm or continuous ART arm. From thawed PBMCs, naive CD4+ CD45RA+ CD45RO- T cells were sorted. A 3' RACE protocol on RNA, with unique molecular identifiers, produced the TCR library. TCRdb re-called the 3' RACE reads through MiXCR, storing one row per CDR3 protein. The sample has fewer than 100,000 distinct CDR3 sequences; about 6.9% are singletons. Sequencing was performed on CD45RA+ CD4+ T cells from PBMCs, pooled from several time points, taken from a donor given antiretroviral therapy, either interrupted or continuous. The subset was: naive CD4+ CD45RA+ CD45RO- T cells. The sequence was collected from a pool of human donors with HIV.

CDR3 protein: CASQKGGPGSPYEQYF. The CDR3 nucleotides are TGTGCCAGCCAGAAGGGAGGGCCGGGGTCGCCCTACGAGCAGTACTTC. The rearrangement links TRBV6-1 to TRBJ2-7, with TRBD2 matching 7 bases. This CDR3 region has 16 residues. V lost 8 bases and J lost 2; bases outside the gene matches: 15. Germline CDR1 reads MNHNS; CDR2 reads SASEGT.